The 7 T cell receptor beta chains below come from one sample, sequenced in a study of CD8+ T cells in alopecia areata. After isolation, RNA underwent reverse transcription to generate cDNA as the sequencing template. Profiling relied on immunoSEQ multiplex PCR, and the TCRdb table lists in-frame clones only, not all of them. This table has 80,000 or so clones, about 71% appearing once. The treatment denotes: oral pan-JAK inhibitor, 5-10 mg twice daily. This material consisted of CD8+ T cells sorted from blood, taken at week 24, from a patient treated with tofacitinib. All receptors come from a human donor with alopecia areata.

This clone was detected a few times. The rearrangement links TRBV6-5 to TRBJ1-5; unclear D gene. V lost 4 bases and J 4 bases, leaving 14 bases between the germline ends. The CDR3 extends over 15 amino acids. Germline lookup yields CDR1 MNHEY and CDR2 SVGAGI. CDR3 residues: CASSSEGFLNQPQHF. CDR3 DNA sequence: TGTGCCAGCAGTTCCGAAGGGTTCCTAAATCAGCCCCAGCATTTT.

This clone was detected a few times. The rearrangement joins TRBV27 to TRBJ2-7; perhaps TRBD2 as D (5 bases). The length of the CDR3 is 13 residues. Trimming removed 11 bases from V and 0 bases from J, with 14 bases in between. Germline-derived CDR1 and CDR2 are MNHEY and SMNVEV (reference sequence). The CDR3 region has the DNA TGTGCCGCATCCTTCGGAGGCTCCTACGAGCAGTACTTC. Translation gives CAASFGGSYEQYF.

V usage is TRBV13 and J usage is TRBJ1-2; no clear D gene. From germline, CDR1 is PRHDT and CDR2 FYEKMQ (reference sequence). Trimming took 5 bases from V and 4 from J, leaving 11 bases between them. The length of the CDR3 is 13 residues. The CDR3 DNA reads TGTGCCAGCAGCCCCAGGCCAACCTATGGCTACACCTTC. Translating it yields CASSPRPTYGYTF.

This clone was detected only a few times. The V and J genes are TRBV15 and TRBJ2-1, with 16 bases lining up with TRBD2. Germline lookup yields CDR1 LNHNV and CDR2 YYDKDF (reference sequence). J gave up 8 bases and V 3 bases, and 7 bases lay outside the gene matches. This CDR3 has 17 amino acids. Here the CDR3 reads CATSSDPGLAGGDEQFF. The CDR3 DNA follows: TGTGCCACCAGCAGCGACCCGGGACTAGCGGGAGGGGATGAGCAGTTCTTC.

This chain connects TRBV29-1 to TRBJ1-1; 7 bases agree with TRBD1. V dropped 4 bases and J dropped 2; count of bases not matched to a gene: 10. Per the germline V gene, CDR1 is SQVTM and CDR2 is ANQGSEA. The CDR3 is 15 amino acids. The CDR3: CSVAGSTGANTEAFF. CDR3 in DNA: TGCAGCGTTGCAGGGTCAACAGGGGCAAACACTGAAGCTTTCTTT.

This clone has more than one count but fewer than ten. The CDR3 here is CSVQRTAGGFDIQYF. In DNA, the CDR3 is TGCAGCGTCCAAAGGACTGCGGGGGGATTCGACATTCAGTACTTC. The rearrangement links TRBV29-1 to TRBJ2-4, with 8 positions matching TRBD2. The V gene end was trimmed by 6 bases and the J gene end by 8 bases; junction bases not matched to a gene: 15. The germline V gene encodes CDR1 SQVTM and CDR2 ANQGSEA. This CDR3 region has 15 residues.

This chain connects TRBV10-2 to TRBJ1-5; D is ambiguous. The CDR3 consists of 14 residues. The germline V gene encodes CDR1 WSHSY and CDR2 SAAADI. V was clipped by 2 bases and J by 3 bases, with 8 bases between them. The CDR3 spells CASSETAANQPQHF. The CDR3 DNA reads TGCGCCAGCAGTGAGACGGCGGCCAATCAGCCCCAGCATTTT.